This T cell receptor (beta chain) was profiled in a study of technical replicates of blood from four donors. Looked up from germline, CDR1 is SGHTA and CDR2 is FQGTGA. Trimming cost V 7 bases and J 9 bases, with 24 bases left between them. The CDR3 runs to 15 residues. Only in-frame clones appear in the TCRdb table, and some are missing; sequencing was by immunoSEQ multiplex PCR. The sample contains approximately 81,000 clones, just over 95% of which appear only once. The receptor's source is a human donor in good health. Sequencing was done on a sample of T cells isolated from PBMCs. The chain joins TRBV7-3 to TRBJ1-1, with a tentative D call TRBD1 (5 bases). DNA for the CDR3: TGTGCCAGCACCCAGTCGGGGGGAGTCGTAAAAAAAGCTTTCTTT. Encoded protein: CASTQSGGVVKKAFF.